This T cell receptor (beta chain) was sequenced during a study of T cells in Graves' hyperthyroidism and ophthalmopathy. Whole-study results and caveats: The model forecast ophthalmopathy, anticipating it by a median roughly 6.3 months before onset. Most clonotypes expanded in the thyroid (above 0.001) were also present in blood. Classification by a 13 V-J model distinguished ophthalmopathy from stable hyperthyroidism.

This clonotype was picked up many times. Its antigen is unknown. Germline lookup yields CDR1 MNHEY and CDR2 SMNVEV (reference sequence). V lost 1 base and J lost 0, with 6 bases in between. The CDR3 is 14 residues long. Researchers amplified the TCR beta CDR3 regions from RNA transcripts. HTBI primers were employed in a first-round RT-PCR of the TCR CDR3. In TCRdb, the multiplex PCR reads were re-called with MiXCR into one record per CDR3 protein. The profile shows about 590,000 distinct CDR3 sequences, approximately 15% of them singletons. In the ophthalmopathy cohort, Clinical Activity Score was at least 3, NOSPECS grade at least 4, and duration under 3 months.

The chain carries TRBV27 and TRBJ1-2, with D unresolved. The material sequenced was blood. This sequence was found in a woman between 18 and 30 years old with Graves' ophthalmopathy. In nucleotides, the CDR3 is TGTGCCAGCAGTTTATACGGGACTAACTATGGCTACACCTTC. Encoded protein: CASSLYGTNYGYTF.